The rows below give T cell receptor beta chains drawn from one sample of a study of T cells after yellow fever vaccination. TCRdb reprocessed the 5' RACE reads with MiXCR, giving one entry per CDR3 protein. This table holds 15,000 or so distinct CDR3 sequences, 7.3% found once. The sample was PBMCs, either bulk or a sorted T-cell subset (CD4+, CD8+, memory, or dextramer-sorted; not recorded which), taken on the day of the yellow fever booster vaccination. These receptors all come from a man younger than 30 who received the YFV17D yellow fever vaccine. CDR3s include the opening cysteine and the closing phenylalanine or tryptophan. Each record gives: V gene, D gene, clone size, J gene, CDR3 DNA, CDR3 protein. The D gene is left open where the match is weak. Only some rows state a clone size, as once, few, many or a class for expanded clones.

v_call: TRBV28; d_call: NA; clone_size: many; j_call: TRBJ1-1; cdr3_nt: TGTGCCAGCAGTCCCGGGTATGGAGCTTTCTTT; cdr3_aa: CASSPGYGAFF
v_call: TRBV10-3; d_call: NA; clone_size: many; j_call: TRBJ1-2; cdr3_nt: TGTGCCATCAGAAGACAGACGGGTGGCTACACCTTC; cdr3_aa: CAIRRQTGGYTF
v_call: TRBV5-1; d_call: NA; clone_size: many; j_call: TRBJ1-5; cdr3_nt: TGCGCCAGCAGCTTGGAAGGGGACCTAAGTCAGCCCCAGCATTTT; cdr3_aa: CASSLEGDLSQPQHF
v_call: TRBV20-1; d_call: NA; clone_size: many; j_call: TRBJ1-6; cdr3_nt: TGCAGTGCTAGTGATCCGGGACTAGAAAATTCACCCCTCCACTTT; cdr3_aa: CSASDPGLENSPLHF
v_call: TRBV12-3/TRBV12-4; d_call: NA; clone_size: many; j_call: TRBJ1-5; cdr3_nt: TGTGCCAGCAGTTATAACAGGGATCAGCCCCAGCATTTT; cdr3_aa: CASSYNRDQPQHF
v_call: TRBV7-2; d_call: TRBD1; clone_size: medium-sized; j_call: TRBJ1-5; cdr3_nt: TGTGCCAGCAGCCCAAATACAGGGGGAAAGGGACAGCCCCAGCATTTT; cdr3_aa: CASSPNTGGKGQPQHF
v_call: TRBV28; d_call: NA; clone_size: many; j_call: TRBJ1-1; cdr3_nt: TGTGCCAGCACCCCGATGGGCTGGAACACTGAAGCTTTCTTT; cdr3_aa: CASTPMGWNTEAFF
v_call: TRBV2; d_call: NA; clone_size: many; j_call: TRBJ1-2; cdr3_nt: TGTGCCAGCAGTGATCACGTGAGGGGCCATGGCTACACCTTC; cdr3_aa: CASSDHVRGHGYTF
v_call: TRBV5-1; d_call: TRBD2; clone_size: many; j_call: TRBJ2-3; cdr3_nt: TGCGCCAGCAGCTTGGATCCGGGACTAGCAACAGATACGCAGTATTTT; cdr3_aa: CASSLDPGLATDTQYF
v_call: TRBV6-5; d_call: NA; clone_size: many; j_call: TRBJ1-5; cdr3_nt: TGTGCCGCGATAGGGCAGGGCAATCAGCCCCAGCATTTT; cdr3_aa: CAAIGQGNQPQHF
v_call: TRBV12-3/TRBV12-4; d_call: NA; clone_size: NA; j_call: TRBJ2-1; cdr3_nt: TGTGCCAGCAGGGGAGGACTATTTTACAATGAGCAGTTCTTC; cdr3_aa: CASRGGLFYNEQFF
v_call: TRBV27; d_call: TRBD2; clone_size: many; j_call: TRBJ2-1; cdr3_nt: TGTGCCAGCAGTTTAGGGCGGGGGGGCTACAATGAGCAGTTCTTC; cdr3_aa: CASSLGRGGYNEQFF
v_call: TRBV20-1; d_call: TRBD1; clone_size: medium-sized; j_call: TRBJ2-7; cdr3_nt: TGCAGTGCTAGGACAGGGATCCGCTACGAGCAGTACTTC; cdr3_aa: CSARTGIRYEQYF
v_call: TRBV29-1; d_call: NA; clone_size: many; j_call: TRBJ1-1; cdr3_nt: TGCAGCGGGTATAAGTTGATGAACACTGAAGCTTTCTTT; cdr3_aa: CSGYKLMNTEAFF
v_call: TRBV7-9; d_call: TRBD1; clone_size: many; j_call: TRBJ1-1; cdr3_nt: TGTGCCAGCAGCTTAAATCAAGCAGGGGGCGCGACTTTCTTT; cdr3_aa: CASSLNQAGGATFF
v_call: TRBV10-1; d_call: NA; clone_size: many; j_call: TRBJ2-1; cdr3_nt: TGCGCCAGCAGTGAGTCGGGAGACGAGGGGCATGAGCAGTTCTTC; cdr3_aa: CASSESGDEGHEQFF
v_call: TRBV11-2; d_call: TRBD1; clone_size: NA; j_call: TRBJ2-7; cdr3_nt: TGTGCCAGCAGCCCACATGGGACAGTTAAAACCTACGAGCAGTACTTC; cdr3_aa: CASSPHGTVKTYEQYF
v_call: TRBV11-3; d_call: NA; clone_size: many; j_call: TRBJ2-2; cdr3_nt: TGTGCCAGCAGCTTAGTGTGGACCGGGGAGCTGTTTTTT; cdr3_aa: CASSLVWTGELFF
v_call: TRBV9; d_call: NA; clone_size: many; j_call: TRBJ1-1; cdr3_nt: TGTGCCAGCAGCGTAGGTCTCGAGGCTGAAGCTTTCTTT; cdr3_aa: CASSVGLEAEAFF
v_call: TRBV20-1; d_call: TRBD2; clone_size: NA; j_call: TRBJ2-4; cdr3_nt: TGCAGTGCTAGTCGGGGTAGCGGGGGTACAAACATTCAGTACTTC; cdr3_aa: CSASRGSGGTNIQYF
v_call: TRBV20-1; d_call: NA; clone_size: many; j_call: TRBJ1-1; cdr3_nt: TGCAGTGCTACGGGGTCGGCCAGACAAGCTTTCTTT; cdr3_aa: CSATGSARQAFF